The rows below give T cell receptor beta chains drawn from one sample of a study of T-cell memory formation after mild COVID-19. TCRdb processed the 5' RACE reads anew with MiXCR; each CDR3 protein has one entry. The top ten hold approximately 28% of the sample, which has tens of thousands of distinct CDR3 sequences, over 9.5% seen once. Sequencing was done on a sample of PBMCs or a T cell subset sorted from them (not recorded which). Every receptor here comes from a man aged 18 to 30 who had mild COVID-19 (a few samples of this study predate the infection). Cell type and time point are not known. The CDR3 runs from the conserved cysteine through the conserved F or W. The order of the fields is J gene, D gene, V gene, clone size, CDR3 DNA, CDR3 protein. D genes are given only for firm matches. Clone size is shown for a subset of rows, as once, few, many or a class of expanded clone.

>TRBJ2-2|.|TRBV6-5|many
TGTGCCAGCAGTTCTCAACTGTTTTTT
CASSSQLFF
>TRBJ2-3|TRBD2|TRBV6-1|.
TGTGCCAGCAGGGCGACCGGGACTAGCAGAGATACGCAGTATTTT
CASRATGTSRDTQYF
>TRBJ1-6|.|TRBV5-1|few
TGCGCCAGCAGCCTACGGACAGACCCTTCTCGAACCTATAATTCACCCCTCCACTTT
CASSLRTDPSRTYNSPLHF
>TRBJ2-1|TRBD1|TRBV7-2|many
TGTGCCAGCAGCGGGGGGACAGGGGGGGAGCAGTTCTTC
CASSGGTGGEQFF
>TRBJ1-1|.|TRBV29-1|.
TGCAGCGCCGACGGGTTGAACACTGAAGCTTTCTTT
CSADGLNTEAFF
>TRBJ1-2|TRBD1|TRBV27|many
TGTGCCAGCAGTTTTTTGCAGGGGGCTATTTCGGGCGGCTACACCTTC
CASSFLQGAISGGYTF
>TRBJ2-7|.|TRBV3-1|many
TGTGCCAGCAGCGGGCCGCCGCTCTACGAGCAGTACTTC
CASSGPPLYEQYF
>TRBJ2-3|.|TRBV5-1|many
TGCGCCAGCAGCCTGGTACCGGGGGCAGATACGCAGTATTTT
CASSLVPGADTQYF
>TRBJ2-7|TRBD1|TRBV29-1|many
TGCAGCGTCACAGGGGCCAATGCCTACGAGCAGTACTTC
CSVTGANAYEQYF
>TRBJ2-5|TRBD1|TRBV7-2|many
TGTGCCAGCAGCCGCCAGGGGGCGGGAGAGACCCAGTACTTC
CASSRQGAGETQYF
>TRBJ1-1|.|TRBV18|many
TGTGCCAGCTCACCCAGTCCAAAGGGGACTGAAGCTTTCTTT
CASSPSPKGTEAFF